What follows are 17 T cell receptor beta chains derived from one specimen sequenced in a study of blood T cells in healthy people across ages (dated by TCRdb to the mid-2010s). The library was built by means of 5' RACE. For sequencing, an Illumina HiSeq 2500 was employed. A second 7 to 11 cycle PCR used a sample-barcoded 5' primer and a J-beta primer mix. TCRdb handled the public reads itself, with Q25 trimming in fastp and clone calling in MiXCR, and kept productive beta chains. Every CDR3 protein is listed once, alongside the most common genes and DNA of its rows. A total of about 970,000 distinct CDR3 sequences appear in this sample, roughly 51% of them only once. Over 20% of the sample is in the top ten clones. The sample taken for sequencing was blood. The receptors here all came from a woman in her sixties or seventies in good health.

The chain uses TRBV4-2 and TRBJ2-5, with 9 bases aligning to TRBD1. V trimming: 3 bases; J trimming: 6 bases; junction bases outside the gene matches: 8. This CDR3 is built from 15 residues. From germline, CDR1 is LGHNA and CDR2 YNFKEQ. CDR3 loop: CASSQMDRGEQTQYF. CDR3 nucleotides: TGTGCCAGCAGCCAGATGGACAGGGGCGAACAGACCCAGTACTTC.

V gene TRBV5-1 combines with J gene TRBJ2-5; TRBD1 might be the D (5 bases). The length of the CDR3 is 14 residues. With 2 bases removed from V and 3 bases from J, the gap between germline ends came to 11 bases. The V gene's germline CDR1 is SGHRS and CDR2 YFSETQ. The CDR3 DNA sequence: TGCGCCAGCAGCTTACTTTTGGACAAAGAGACCCAGTACTTC. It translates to CASSLLLDKETQYF.

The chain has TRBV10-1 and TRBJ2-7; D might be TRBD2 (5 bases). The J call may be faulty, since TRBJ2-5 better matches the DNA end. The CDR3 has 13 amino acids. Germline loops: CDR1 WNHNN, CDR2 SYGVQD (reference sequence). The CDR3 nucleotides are TGCGCCAGCAGTGGGAACAGCCGGGGGACCCAGTACTTC. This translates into CASSGNSRGTQYF.

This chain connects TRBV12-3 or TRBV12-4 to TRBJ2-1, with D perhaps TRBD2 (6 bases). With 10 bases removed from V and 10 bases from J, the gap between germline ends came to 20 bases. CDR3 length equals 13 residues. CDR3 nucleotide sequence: TGTGCCATCAGACAGCTCCTCCGGGGGGAGCAGTTCTTC. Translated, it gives CAIRQLLRGEQFF.

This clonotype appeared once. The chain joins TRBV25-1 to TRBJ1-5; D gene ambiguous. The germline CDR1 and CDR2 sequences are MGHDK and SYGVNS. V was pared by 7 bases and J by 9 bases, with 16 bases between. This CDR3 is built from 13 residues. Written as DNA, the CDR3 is TGTGCCAGCACCCCCGCTACTGGTTTGCCCCAGCATTTT. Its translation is CASTPATGLPQHF.

Here the CDR3 DNA reads TGTGCCAGCAGTTTAAGGCAGGGACTAGCGGGAGGGCCTTACAATGAGCAGTTCTTC. Amino acid sequence: CASSLRQGLAGGPYNEQFF. The chain combines TRBV12-3 or TRBV12-4 with TRBJ2-1, with 16 bases that match TRBD2. CDR3 length equals 19 residues. V was pared by 2 bases and J by 4 bases, with 8 bases of the junction left unmatched.

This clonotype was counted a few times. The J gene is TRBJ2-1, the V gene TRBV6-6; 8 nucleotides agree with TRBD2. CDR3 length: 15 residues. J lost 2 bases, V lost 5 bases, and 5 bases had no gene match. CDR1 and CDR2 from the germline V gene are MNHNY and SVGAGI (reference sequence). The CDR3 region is CASSNPGLAYNEQFF. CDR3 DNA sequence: TGTGCCAGCAGTAACCCGGGACTAGCCTACAATGAGCAGTTCTTC.

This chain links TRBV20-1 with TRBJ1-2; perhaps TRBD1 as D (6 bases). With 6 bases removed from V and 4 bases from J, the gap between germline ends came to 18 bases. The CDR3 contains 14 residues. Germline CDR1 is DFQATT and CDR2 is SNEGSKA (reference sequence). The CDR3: CSARRGRSPYGYTF. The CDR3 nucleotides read TGCAGTGCGAGACGGGGGCGCAGTCCCTATGGCTACACCTTC.

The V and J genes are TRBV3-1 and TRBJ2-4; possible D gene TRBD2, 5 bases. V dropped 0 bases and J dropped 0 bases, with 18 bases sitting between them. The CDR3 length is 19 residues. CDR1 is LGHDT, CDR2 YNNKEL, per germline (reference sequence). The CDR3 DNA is TGTGCCAGCAGCCAAGATAAGATTTCGGGGAGACTAGCCAAAAACATTCAGTACTTC. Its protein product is CASSQDKISGRLAKNIQYF.

CDR3 DNA: TGCGCCAGCAGCCTAGGACAGGGCCGCGAGCAGTACTTC. Protein: CASSLGQGREQYF. V usage is TRBV5-1 and J usage is TRBJ2-7; 8 bases line up with TRBD1. The CDR3 consists of 13 residues. V dropped 4 bases and J dropped 6; count of bases not matched to a gene: 6. Germline V lookup: CDR1 SGHRS, CDR2 YFSETQ.

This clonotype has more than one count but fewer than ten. The CDR3 DNA follows: TGTGCCAGCAGTTCCCAAGGGACTAGCGGGAGGTTGGGCACAGATACGCAGTATTTT. This sequence encodes CASSSQGTSGRLGTDTQYF. The rearrangement uses TRBV6-5 and TRBJ2-3; 15 nucleotides line up with TRBD2. The ends lost 4 bases at V and 1 base at J; junction bases unmatched: 9. This CDR3 contains 19 residues. Germline V gene data show CDR1 as MNHEY and CDR2 as SVGAGI.

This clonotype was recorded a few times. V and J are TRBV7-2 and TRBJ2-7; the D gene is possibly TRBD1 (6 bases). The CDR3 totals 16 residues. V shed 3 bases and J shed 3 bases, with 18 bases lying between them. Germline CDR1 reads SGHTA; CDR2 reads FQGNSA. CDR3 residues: CASSLGADQRFYEQYF. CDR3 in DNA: TGTGCCAGCAGCTTGGGGGCGGACCAGAGGTTCTACGAGCAGTACTTC.

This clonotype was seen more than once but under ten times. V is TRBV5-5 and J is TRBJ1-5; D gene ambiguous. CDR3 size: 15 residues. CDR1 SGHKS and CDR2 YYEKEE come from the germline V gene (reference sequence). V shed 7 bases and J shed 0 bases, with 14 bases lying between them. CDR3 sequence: CASRYEAYSNQPQHF. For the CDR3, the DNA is TGTGCCAGCCGTTATGAGGCGTATAGCAATCAGCCCCAGCATTTT.

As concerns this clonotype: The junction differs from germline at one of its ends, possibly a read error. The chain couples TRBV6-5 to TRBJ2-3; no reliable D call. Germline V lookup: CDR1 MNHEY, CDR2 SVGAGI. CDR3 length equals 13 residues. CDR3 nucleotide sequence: TGTGCCGGCAGTTCTCTGGGAATTGGTACGCAGTATTTT. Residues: CAGSSLGIGTQYF.

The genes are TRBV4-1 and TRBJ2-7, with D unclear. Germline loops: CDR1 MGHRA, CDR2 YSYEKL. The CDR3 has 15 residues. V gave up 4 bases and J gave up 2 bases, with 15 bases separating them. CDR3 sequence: CASSPHLSLPYEQYF. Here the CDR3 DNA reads TGCGCCAGCAGCCCACACCTTAGCCTCCCCTACGAGCAGTACTTC.

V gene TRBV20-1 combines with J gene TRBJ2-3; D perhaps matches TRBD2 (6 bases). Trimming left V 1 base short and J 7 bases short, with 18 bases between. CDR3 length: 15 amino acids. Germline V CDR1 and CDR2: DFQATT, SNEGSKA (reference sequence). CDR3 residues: CSARAIWEEKYTQYF. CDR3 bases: TGCAGTGCTAGAGCGATATGGGAGGAAAAGTATACGCAGTATTTT.

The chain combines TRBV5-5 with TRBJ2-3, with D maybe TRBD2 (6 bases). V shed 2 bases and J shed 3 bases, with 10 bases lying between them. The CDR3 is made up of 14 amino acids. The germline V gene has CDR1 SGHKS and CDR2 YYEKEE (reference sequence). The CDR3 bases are TGTGCCAGCAGCTTCCGACTAGAAACAGATACGCAGTATTTT. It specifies CASSFRLETDTQYF.